The clone carrying this T cell receptor (beta chain) was seen only a few times. Trimming removed 4 bases from V and 5 bases from J, with 11 bases in between. The CDR3 runs to 13 residues. TCRdb recomputed calls from the PCR reads with MiXCR, one row per CDR3 protein. Counted here are about half a million distinct CDR3 sequences, roughly 25% occurring once; the ten biggest clones make up just over 0.75%. This sample stems from a study of molecular identifiers for immune sequencing clone quantification. Specimen: naive CD8+ T cells from blood, with Jurkat cell RNA spiked in. Subset specified: FACS-sorted CD8+CD4-CCR7+CD45RA+ naive T cells. The chain uses TRBV23-1 and TRBJ1-1; no clear D gene. TRBV23-1 has ORF status, its function being uncertain. The clonotype comes from a human donor in good health. Some libraries in this study had Jurkat cell RNA spiked in. The CDR3 loop is CASSPQRVTEAFF. The CDR3 nucleotides are TGCGCCAGCAGTCCCCAGAGGGTAACTGAAGCTTTCTTT.